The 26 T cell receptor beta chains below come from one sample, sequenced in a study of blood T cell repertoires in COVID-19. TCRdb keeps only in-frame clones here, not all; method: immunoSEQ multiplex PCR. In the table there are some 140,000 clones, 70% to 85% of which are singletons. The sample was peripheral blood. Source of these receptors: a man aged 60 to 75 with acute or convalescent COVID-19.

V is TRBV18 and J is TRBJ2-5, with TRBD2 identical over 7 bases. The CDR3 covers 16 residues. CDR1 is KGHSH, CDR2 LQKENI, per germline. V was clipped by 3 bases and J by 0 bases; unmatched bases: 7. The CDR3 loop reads CASSPLSGPYQETQYF. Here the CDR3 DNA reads TGTGCCAGCTCACCGCTTAGCGGGCCTTACCAAGAGACCCAGTACTTC.

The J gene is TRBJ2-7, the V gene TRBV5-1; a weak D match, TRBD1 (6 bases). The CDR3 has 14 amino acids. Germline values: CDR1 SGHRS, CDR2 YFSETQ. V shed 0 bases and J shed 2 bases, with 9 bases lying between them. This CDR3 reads CASSLAGAAYEQYF. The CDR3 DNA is TGCGCCAGCAGCTTGGCAGGGGCTGCCTACGAGCAGTACTTC. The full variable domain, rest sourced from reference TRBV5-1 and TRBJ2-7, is KAGVTQTPRYLIKTRGQQVTLSCSPISGHRSVSWYQQTPGQGLQFLFEYFSETQRNKGNFPGRFSGRQFSNSRSEMNVSTLELGDSALYLCASSLAGAAYEQYFGPGTRLTVT.

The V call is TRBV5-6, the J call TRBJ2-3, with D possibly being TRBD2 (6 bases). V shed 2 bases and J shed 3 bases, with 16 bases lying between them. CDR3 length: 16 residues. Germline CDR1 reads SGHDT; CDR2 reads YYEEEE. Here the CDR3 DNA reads TGTGCCAGCAGCTTCGGGGGTTTATTGTCGACAGATACGCAGTATTTT. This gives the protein CASSFGGLLSTDTQYF. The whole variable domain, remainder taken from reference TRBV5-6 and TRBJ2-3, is DAGVTQSPTHLIKTRGQQVTLRCSPKSGHDTVSWYQQALGQGPQFIFQYYEEEERQRGNFPDRFSGHQFPNYSSELNVNALLLGDSALYLCASSFGGLLSTDTQYFGPGTRLTVL.

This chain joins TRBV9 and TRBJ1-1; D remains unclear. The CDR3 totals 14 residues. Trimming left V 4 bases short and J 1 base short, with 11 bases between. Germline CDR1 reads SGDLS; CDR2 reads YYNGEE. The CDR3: CASSPRTGNTEAFF. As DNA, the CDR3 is TGTGCCAGCAGCCCCAGGACTGGGAACACTGAAGCTTTCTTT.

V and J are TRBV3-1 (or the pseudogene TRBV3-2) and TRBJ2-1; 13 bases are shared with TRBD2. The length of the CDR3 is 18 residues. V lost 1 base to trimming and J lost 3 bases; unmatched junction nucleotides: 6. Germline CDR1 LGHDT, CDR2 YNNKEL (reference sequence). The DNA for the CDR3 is TGTGCCAGCAGCCAAGGAAGGACTAGCGGGAGTGTCTACAATGAGCAGTTCTTC. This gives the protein CASSQGRTSGSVYNEQFF.

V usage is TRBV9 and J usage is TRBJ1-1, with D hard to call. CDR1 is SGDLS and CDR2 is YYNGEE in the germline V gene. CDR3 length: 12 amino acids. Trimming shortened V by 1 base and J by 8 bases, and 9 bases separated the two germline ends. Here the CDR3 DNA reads TGTGCCAGCAGCGTACGGGAATCGGAAGCTTTCTTT. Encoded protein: CASSVRESEAFF.

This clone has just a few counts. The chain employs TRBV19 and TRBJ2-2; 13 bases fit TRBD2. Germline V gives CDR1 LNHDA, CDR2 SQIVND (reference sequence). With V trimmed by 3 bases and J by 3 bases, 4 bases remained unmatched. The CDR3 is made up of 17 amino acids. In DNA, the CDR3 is TGTGCCAGTAGTATTATAGGACTAGCGGGGGACACCGGGGAGCTGTTTTTT. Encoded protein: CASSIIGLAGDTGELFF.

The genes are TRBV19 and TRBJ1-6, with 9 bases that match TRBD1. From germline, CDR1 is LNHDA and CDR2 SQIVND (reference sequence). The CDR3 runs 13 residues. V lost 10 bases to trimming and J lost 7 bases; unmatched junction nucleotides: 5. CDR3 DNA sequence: TGTGCCACCTCAGGGACAGGGAATTCACCCCTCCACTTT. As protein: CATSGTGNSPLHF. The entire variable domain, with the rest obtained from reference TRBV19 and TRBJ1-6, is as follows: DGGITQSPKYLFRKEGQNVTLSCEQNLNHDAMYWYRQDPGQGLRLIYYSQIVNDFQKGDIAEGYSVSREKKESFPLTVTSAQKNPTAFYLCATSGTGNSPLHFGNGTRLTVT.

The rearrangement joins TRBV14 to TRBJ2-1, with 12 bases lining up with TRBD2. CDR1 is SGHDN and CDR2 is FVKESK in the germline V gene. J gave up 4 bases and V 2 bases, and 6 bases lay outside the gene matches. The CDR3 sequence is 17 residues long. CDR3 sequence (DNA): TGTGCCAGCAGCCAACGGAGGACTAGCGGGATGTACAATGAGCAGTTCTTC. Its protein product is CASSQRRTSGMYNEQFF. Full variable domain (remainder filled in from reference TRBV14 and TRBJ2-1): EAGVTQFPSHSVIEKGQTVTLRCDPISGHDNLYWYRRVMGKEIKFLLHFVKESKQDESGMPNNRFLAERTGGTYSTLKVQPAELEDSGVYFCASSQRRTSGMYNEQFFGPGTRLTVL.

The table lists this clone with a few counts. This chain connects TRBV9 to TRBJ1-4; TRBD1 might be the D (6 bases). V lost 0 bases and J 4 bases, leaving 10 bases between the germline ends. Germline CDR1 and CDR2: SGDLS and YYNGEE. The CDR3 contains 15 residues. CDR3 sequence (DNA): TGTGCCAGCAGCGTAGGGGCAGGGGATAATGAAAAACTGTTTTTT. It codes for CASSVGAGDNEKLFF.

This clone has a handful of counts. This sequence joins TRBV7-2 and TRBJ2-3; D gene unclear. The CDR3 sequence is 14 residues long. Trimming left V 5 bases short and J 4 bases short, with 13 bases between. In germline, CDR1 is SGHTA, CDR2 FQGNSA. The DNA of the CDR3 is TGTGCCAGCAGCACGAGGCCCTCCTCAGATACGCAGTATTTT. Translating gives CASSTRPSSDTQYF.

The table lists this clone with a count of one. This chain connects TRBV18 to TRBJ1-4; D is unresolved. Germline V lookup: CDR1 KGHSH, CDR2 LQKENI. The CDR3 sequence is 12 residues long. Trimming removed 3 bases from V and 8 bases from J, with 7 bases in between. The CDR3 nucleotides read TGTGCCAGCTCACCCCTTGCGGAAAAACTGTTTTTT. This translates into CASSPLAEKLFF.

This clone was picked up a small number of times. The CDR3 loop is CASSQVGGLASTGELFF. The CDR3 DNA follows: TGTGCCAGCAGCCAAGTCGGCGGACTAGCAAGCACCGGGGAGCTGTTTTTT. V usage is TRBV14 and J usage is TRBJ2-2; 8 bases agree with TRBD2. After removal of 1 base from V and 4 bases from J, the junction contained 8 bases not matched to a gene. CDR3 size: 17 residues. Germline V gene sequence: CDR1 SGHDN, CDR2 FVKESK.

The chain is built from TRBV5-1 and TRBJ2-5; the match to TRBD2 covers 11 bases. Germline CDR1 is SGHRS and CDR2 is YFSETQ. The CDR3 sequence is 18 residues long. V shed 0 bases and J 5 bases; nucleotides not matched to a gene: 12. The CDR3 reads CASSLEGTSGSVGETQYF. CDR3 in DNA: TGCGCCAGCAGCTTGGAGGGAACTAGCGGGAGCGTGGGGGAGACCCAGTACTTC.

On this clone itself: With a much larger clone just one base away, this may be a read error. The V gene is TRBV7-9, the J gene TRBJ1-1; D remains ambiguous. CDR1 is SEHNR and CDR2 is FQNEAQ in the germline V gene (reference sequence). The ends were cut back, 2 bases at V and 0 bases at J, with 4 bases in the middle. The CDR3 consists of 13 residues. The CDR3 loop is CASSLSMNTEAFF. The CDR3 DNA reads TGTGCCAGCAGCTTAAGCATGAACACTGAAGCTTTCTTT.

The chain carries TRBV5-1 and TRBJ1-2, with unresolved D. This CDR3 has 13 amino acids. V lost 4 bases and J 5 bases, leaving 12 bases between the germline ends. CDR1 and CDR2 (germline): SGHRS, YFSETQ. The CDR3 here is CASSGQPQYGYTF. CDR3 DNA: TGCGCCAGCAGCGGGCAGCCTCAATATGGCTACACCTTC.

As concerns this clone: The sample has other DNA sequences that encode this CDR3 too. The CDR3 here is CASSLAGGTYNEQFF. CDR3 sequence (DNA): TGCGCCAGCTCCTTAGCGGGAGGCACCTACAATGAGCAGTTCTTC. The chain uses TRBV5-1 and TRBJ2-1; 10 bases are a match to TRBD2. CDR1 and CDR2 from the germline V gene are SGHRS and YFSETQ. V lost 7 bases to trimming and J lost 2 bases; unmatched junction nucleotides: 6. This CDR3 has 15 residues.

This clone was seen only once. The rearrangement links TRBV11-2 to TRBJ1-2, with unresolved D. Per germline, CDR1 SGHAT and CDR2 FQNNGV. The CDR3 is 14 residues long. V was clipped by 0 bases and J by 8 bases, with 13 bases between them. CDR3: CASSLDGFQSGYTF. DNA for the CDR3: TGTGCCAGCAGCTTAGACGGGTTTCAGAGCGGCTACACCTTC.

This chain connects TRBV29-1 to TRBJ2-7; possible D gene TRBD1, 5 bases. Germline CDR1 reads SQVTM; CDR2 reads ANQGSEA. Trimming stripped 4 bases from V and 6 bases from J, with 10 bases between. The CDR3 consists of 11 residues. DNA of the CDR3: TGCAGCGTTGGGGTAGGGGCCGAGCAGTACTTC. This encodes CSVGVGAEQYF.

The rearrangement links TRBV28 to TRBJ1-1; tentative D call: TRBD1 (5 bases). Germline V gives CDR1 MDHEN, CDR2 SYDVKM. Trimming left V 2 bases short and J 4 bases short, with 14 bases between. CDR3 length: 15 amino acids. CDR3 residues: CASSLGGGIGTEAFF. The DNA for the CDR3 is TGTGCCAGCAGTTTAGGGGGAGGGATAGGCACTGAAGCTTTCTTT. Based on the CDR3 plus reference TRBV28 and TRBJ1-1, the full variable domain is DVKVTQSSRYLVKRTGEKVFLECVQDMDHENMFWYRQDPGLGLRLIYFSYDVKMKEKGDIPEGYSVSREKKERFSLILESASTNQTSMYLCASSLGGGIGTEAFFGQGTRLTVV.

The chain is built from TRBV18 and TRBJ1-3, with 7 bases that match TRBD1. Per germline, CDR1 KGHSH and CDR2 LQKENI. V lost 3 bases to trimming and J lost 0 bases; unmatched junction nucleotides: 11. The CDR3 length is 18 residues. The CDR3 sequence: CASSPGDSLFNSGNTIYF. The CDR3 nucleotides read TGTGCCAGCTCACCCGGGGACAGCCTATTTAACTCTGGAAACACCATATATTTT.

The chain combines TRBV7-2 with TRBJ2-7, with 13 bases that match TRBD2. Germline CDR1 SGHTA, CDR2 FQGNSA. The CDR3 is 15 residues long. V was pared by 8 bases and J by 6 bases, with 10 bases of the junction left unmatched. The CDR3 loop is CASGMGLAGRFEQYF. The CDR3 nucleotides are TGTGCCAGCGGAATGGGACTAGCGGGAAGGTTCGAGCAGTACTTC.

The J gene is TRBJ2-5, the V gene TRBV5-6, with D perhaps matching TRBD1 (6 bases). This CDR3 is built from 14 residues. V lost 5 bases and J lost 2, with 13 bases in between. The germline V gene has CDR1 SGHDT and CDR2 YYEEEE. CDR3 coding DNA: TGTGCCAGCAGATTAGACAGGCGACAAGAGACCCAGTACTTC. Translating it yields CASRLDRRQETQYF.

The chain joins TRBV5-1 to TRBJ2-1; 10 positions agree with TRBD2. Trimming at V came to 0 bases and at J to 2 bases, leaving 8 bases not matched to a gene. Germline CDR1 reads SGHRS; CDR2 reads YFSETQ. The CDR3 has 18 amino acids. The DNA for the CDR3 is TGCGCCAGCAGCTTGGGGGGCGGACTAGCGGCTCCCTACAATGAGCAGTTCTTC. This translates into CASSLGGGLAAPYNEQFF.

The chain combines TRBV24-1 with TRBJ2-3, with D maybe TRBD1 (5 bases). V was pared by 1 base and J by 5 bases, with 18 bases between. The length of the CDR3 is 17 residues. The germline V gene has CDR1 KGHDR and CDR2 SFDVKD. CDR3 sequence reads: CATSDFAQGAFGDTQYF. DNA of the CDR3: TGTGCCACCAGTGATTTTGCGCAGGGCGCTTTCGGAGATACGCAGTATTTT.

The CDR3 DNA reads TGTGCCAGCAGCTTATACCGGCAGGGGAGTTTGAACACTGAAGCTTTCTTT. Protein: CASSLYRQGSLNTEAFF. V is TRBV11-2 and J is TRBJ1-1; tentatively, D is TRBD1 (6 bases). Deletions cut 2 bases from V and 0 bases from J, with 16 bases between. The germline V gene has CDR1 SGHAT and CDR2 FQNNGV. This CDR3 is built from 17 residues.